This entry lists 5 T cell receptor beta chains sequenced from one sample in a study of blood T cell repertoires in COVID-19. Sequenced by immunoSEQ multiplex PCR; TCRdb stores in-frame clones only, minus some. The repertoire holds about 160,000 clones, with 80% to 90% as singletons. Sequencing was carried out using peripheral blood. The source is a man younger than 35 with COVID-19, enrolled during active disease.

The chain employs TRBV30 and TRBJ1-5; 7 nucleotides match TRBD1. The length of the CDR3 is 15 residues. The junction had 11 bases not matched to a gene; V was cut back by 2 bases and J by 7 bases. The germline V gene encodes CDR1 GTSNPN and CDR2 SVGIG (reference sequence). Here the CDR3 reads CAWSRGIGGGQPQHF. The CDR3, as DNA: TGTGCCTGGAGTCGGGGGATAGGGGGCGGACAGCCCCAGCATTTT. Full variable domain (outside the CDR3, taken from reference TRBV30 and TRBJ1-5): SQTIHQWPATLVQPVGSPLSLECTVEGTSNPNLYWYRQAAGRGLQLLFYSVGIGQISSEVPQNLSASRPQDRQFILSSKKLLLSDSGFYLCAWSRGIGGGQPQHFGDGTRLSIL.

J is TRBJ2-1 and V is TRBV7-3, with unresolved D. The CDR3 is made up of 15 amino acids. V dropped 2 bases and J dropped 9 bases, with 17 bases sitting between them. The germline V gene has CDR1 SGHTA and CDR2 FQGTGA. Here the CDR3 reads CASSLGVAYGFEQFF. The CDR3 DNA sequence: TGTGCCAGCAGCTTAGGTGTCGCGTATGGTTTTGAGCAGTTCTTC.

Only one count was recorded for this clone. This chain uses TRBV11-2 with TRBJ1-1; the D gene is possibly TRBD1 (5 bases). Germline CDR1 and CDR2: SGHAT and FQNNGV. The CDR3 is 14 amino acids. Trimming left V 5 bases short and J 0 bases short, with 10 bases between. CDR3 loop: CASSTDTLNTEAFF. The CDR3 region has the DNA TGTGCCAGCAGCACGGACACTTTGAACACTGAAGCTTTCTTT.

The V gene is TRBV29-1, the J gene TRBJ2-5; D may be TRBD1 (6 bases). Trimming shortened V by 4 bases and J by 7 bases, and 16 bases separated the two germline ends. The germline V gene has CDR1 SQVTM and CDR2 ANQGSEA. The length of the CDR3 is 13 residues. DNA of the CDR3: TGCAGCGTTGCCCCGCCAGGGGCGGGGACCCAGTACTTC. This gives the protein CSVAPPGAGTQYF. The full variable domain, in which reference TRBV29-1 and TRBJ2-5 provide the parts outside the CDR3, is SAVISQKPSRDICQRGTSLTIQCQVDSQVTMMFWYRQQPGQSLTLIATANQGSEATYESGFVIDKFPISRPNLTFSTLTVSNMSPEDSSIYLCSVAPPGAGTQYFGPGTRLLVL.

J is TRBJ2-1 and V is TRBV7-9; maybe TRBD2 (5 bases). The CDR3 totals 15 residues. The V end was cut by 5 bases, the J end by 9 bases, with 20 bases between. CDR1 SEHNR and CDR2 FQNEAQ come from the germline V gene (reference sequence). The chain's CDR3 is CASSPLAGPISEQFF. In DNA form, the CDR3 reads TGTGCCAGCAGCCCACTGGCGGGTCCGATTAGTGAGCAGTTCTTC.